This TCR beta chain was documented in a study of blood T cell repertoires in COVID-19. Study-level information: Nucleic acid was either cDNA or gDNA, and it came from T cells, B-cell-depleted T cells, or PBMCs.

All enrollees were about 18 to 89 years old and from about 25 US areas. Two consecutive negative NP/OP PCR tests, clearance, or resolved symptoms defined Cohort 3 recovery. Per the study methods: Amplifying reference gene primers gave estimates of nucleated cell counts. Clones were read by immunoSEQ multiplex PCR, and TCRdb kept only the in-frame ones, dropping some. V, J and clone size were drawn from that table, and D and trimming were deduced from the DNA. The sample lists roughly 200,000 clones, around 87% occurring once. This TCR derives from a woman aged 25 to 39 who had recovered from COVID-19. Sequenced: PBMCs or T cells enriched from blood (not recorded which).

Written as DNA, the CDR3 is TGTGCCAGCAGTTACTCACACAGGGGGAAAGGGTATGGCTACACCTTC. Translated: CASSYSHRGKGYGYTF. The rearrangement joins TRBV6-5 to TRBJ1-2; 8 nucleotides line up with TRBD1. Germline V lookup: CDR1 MNHEY, CDR2 SVGAGI. V lost 0 bases, J lost 5 bases, and 8 bases stayed unmatched. This CDR3 is 16 amino acids long.